This TCR beta chain is from a study of blood T cell repertoires in COVID-19. Study information: Samples of COVID-19 (acute and convalescent) were obtained from the United States, Italy and Spain. T cells, B-cell-depleted T cells, or PBMCs supplied cDNA or gDNA.

Those enrolled, adults aged roughly 18 to 89 years, came from roughly 22 US areas. The CDR3 length is 18 residues. V lost 1 base and J lost 2; bases outside the gene matches: 9. Germline V gene data show CDR1 as SGHRS and CDR2 as YFSETQ. Source study methods: Counts of nucleated cells, estimated from reference gene primer amplification, were obtained. Clones were read by immunoSEQ multiplex PCR, and TCRdb kept only the in-frame ones, dropping some. The DNA gave D and trimming, while V, J and clone size come from that table. The table records about 210,000 clones, about nine tenths of them present only once.

The sequenced sample was PBMCs or T cells enriched from blood (not recorded which). The chain links TRBV5-1 to TRBJ2-4; TRBD2 agrees at 10 bases. The sequence was obtained from a man aged 25-40 years who had recovered from COVID-19. The DNA of the CDR3 is TGCGCCAGCAGCTTGCGTTTAGCGGGAGGAGGGTCCAAAAACATTCAGTACTTC. It yields the protein CASSLRLAGGGSKNIQYF.